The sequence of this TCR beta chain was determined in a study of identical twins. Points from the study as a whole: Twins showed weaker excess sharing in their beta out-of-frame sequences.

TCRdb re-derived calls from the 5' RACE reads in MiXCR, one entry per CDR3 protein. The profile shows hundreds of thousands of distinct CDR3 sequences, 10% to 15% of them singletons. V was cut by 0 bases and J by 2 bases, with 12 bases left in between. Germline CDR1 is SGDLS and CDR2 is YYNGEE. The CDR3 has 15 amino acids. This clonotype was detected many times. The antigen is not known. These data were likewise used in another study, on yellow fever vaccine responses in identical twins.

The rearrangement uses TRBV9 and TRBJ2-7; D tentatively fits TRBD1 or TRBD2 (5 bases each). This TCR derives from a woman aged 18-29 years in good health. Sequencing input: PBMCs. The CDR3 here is CASSVAPGSPYEQYF. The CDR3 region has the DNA TGTGCCAGCAGCGTAGCTCCAGGGAGCCCCTACGAGCAGTACTTC.